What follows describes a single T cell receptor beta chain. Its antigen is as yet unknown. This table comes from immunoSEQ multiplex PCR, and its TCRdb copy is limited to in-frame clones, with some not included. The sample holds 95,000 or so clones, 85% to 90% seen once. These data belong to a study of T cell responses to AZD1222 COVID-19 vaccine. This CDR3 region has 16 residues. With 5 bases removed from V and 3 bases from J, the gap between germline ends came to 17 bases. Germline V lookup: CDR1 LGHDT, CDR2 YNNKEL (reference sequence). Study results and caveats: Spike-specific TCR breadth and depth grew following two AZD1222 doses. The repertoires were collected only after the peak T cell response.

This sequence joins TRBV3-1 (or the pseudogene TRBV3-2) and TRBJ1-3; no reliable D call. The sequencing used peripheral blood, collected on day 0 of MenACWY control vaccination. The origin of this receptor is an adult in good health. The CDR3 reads CASSARREGLGNTIYF. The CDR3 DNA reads TGTGCCAGCAGCGCCCGCCGGGAAGGACTTGGAAACACCATATATTTT.